This T cell receptor (beta chain) was recorded in a study of blood T cell repertoires in COVID-19. About the study: The United States, Italy and Spain provided the acute and convalescent COVID-19 samples. T cells, B-cell-depleted T cells, or PBMCs supplied cDNA or gDNA.

Trimming cost V 2 bases and J 8 bases, with 16 bases left between them. The V gene's germline CDR1 is SGHTS and CDR2 YDEGEE. The CDR3 length is 14 residues. Per the original data handling: Amplification of reference gene primers provided the estimated nucleated cell counts. Assay: immunoSEQ multiplex PCR; the TCRdb copy retains only in-frame clones and omits some. The V and J calls and clone size come from that table; D and trimming were worked out from the DNA. Found here are roughly 95,000 clones, roughly 78% of them singletons; the top ten hold less than 9%. The rearrangement links TRBV5-8 to TRBJ1-2; weak D call: TRBD1 (6 bases). The sample was peripheral blood. This TCR was recovered from a man in his fifties with active or convalescent COVID-19. The CDR3 DNA is TGTGCCAGCAGCTTTAGGCAGGGGATCGGCGGCTACACCTTC. It is translated as CASSFRQGIGGYTF.